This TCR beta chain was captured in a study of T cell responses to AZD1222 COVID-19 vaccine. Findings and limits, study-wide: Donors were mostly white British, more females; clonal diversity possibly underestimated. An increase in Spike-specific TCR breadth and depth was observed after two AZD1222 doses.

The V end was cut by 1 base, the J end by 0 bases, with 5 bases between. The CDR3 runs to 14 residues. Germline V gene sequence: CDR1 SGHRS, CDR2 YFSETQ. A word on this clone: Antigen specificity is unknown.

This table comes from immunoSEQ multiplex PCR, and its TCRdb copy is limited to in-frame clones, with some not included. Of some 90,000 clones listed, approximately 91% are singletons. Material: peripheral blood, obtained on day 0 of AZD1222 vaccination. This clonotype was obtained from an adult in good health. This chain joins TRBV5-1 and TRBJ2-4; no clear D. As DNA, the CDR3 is TGCGCCAGCAGCTTGAGTCTAGCCAAAAACATTCAGTACTTC. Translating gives CASSLSLAKNIQYF.